A selection of T cell receptor beta chains follows, all from one sample in a study of radiotherapy plus CTLA-4 blockade in lung cancer. Clones were read by immunoSEQ multiplex PCR, and TCRdb kept only the in-frame ones, dropping some. Here the sample spans about 45,000 clones, almost 65% being singletons. Sequencing used peripheral blood, obtained from a patient treated with radiotherapy plus ipilimumab. The receptors were gathered from a human donor with non-small cell lung cancer who had a partial response to radiotherapy plus ipilimumab. The CDR3 runs from the conserved cysteine through the conserved F or W. Fields, in order: D gene, J gene, clone size, V gene, CDR3 DNA, CDR3 protein. The D gene is left open where the match is weak. Rows give clone size only sometimes, using once, few, many, or a class for an expanded clone.

>-|TRBJ1-1|-|TRBV7-9
TGTGCCAGCAGCCAGGGGCTTAGAGGACCTGAAGCTTTCTTT
CASSQGLRGPEAFF
>-|TRBJ1-1|-|TRBV7-8
TGTGCCAGCAGCTTAGAGGGGAGGGACGAAGCTTTCTTT
CASSLEGRDEAFF
>TRBD2|TRBJ2-3|-|TRBV9
TGTGCCAGCAGCGTAGCTAGCGGGGGACCCACAGATACGCAGTATTTT
CASSVASGGPTDTQYF
>TRBD1|TRBJ2-7|-|TRBV5-1
TGCGCCAGCAGCGTCCAGGCGGGACAGGGAGGTTTCTACGAGCAGTACTTC
CASSVQAGQGGFYEQYF
>TRBD2|TRBJ2-2|-|TRBV4-1
TGCGCCAGCAGCCGTCGACTAGCGGGTCCCAAATTTGCAAGCCCCGGGGAGCTGTTTTTT
CASSRRLAGPKFASPGELFF
>TRBD2|TRBJ2-1|few|TRBV7-2
TGTGCCAGCAGGGGACTAGCGGGGGGGTCCTACAATGAGCAGTTCTTC
CASRGLAGGSYNEQFF
>TRBD2|TRBJ2-5|once|TRBV7-2
TGTGCCAGCAGCAACGAGCGGGGTATGGAGACCCAGTACTTC
CASSNERGMETQYF
>-|TRBJ2-6|few|TRBV6-5
TGTGCCAGCAGCCAGACAGTATCTGGGGCCAACGTCCTGACTTTC
CASSQTVSGANVLTF
>TRBD2|TRBJ2-1|-|TRBV6-5
TGTGCCAGCAGAGGGGAGGGCAGGTCGGACAATGAGCAGTTCTTC
CASRGEGRSDNEQFF
>-|TRBJ2-7|-|TRBV2
TGTGCCAGCAAAGGTGTGGGGACATTCTCCTACGAGCAGTACTTC
CASKGVGTFSYEQYF
>TRBD1|TRBJ1-2|-|TRBV6-1
TGTGCCAGCAGTAAACAGCAGGGGGCGCGGGATAGATACACCTTC
CASSKQQGARDRYTF
>-|TRBJ1-1|few|TRBV7-2
TGTGCCAGCAGCTTAGGACAGGTGGGGAGCACTGAAGCTTTCTTT
CASSLGQVGSTEAFF
>-|TRBJ2-7|-|TRBV5-4
TGTGCCAGCAGCCTCGACGGGAGCCTCGGGGACGAGCAGTACTTC
CASSLDGSLGDEQYF
>TRBD1|TRBJ2-2|-|TRBV5-6
TGTGCCAGCAGTTCCGGGACAGGGCCCACCGGGGAGCTGTTTTTT
CASSSGTGPTGELFF
>-|TRBJ2-4|-|TRBV6-4
TGTGCCAGCAAAGGAGGGCTAGCCAAAAACATTCAGTACTTC
CASKGGLAKNIQYF
>TRBD2|TRBJ2-5|-|TRBV18
TGTGCCAGCTCAGCCACCCGGGGGGGTCAAGAGACCCAGTACTTC
CASSATRGGQETQYF
>-|TRBJ2-7|few|TRBV6-6
TGTGCCAGCAGTTACTCAGGTCAGGACTTTTCTTACGAGCAGTACTTC
CASSYSGQDFSYEQYF
>TRBD2|TRBJ2-5|-|TRBV18
TGTGCCAGCTCACAAGCCGGACTAGCGGGGGTGGAGACCCAGTACTTC
CASSQAGLAGVETQYF
>TRBD2|TRBJ2-3|-|TRBV30
TGTGCCTGGAGCGTTTTTAGGCTAGCGGGGGGGCCGGGATCGGCAGATACGCAGTATTTT
CAWSVFRLAGGPGSADTQYF
>TRBD2|TRBJ2-7|few|TRBV14
TGTGCCAGCAGCCTCGGGACTAGCGGTTTGGGTGAGCAGTACTTC
CASSLGTSGLGEQYF
>-|TRBJ1-2|-|TRBV19
TGTGCCAGTAGGCGGGGGGCCGTTGGCTATGGCTACACCTTC
CASRRGAVGYGYTF
>TRBD2|TRBJ2-2|once|TRBV13
TGTGCCAGCAGCTTAGGACTAGCGATTACCGGGGAGCTGTTTTTT
CASSLGLAITGELFF
>TRBD2|TRBJ2-3|-|TRBV30
TGTGCCTGGAATAGGGGACTAGGATCAGATACGCAGTATTTT
CAWNRGLGSDTQYF
>-|TRBJ2-2|-|TRBV4-3
TGCGCCAGCAGCCAAGACAGGGCGATCGGGGAGCTGTTTTTT
CASSQDRAIGELFF
>-|TRBJ2-1|medium-sized|TRBV6-5
TGTGCCAGCAGTTATCAGGGAAACTACAATGAGCAGTTCTTC
CASSYQGNYNEQFF
>TRBD1|TRBJ1-1|many|TRBV27
TGTGCCAGCAGTCGACTACAGGGGATAAACACTGAAGCTTTCTTT
CASSRLQGINTEAFF
>TRBD1|TRBJ1-2|-|TRBV9
TGTGCCAGCAGCCCTTCGGGACAGGTCTATGGCTACACCTTC
CASSPSGQVYGYTF
>-|TRBJ2-5|-|TRBV30
TGTGCCTGGAGTTTTGTTCCGCAAGAGACCCAGTACTTC
CAWSFVPQETQYF